These 14 T cell receptor beta chains originate from one sample sequenced in a study of patients and donors after allogeneic stem cell transplantation. Each CDR3 protein gets one entry after TCRdb re-called the RT-PCR reads with MiXCR. The table has more than 850,000 distinct CDR3 sequences, roughly 17% seen once. Sequences were obtained from blood, either unsorted or a sorted T cell fraction (not recorded which). The origin of the receptors is a human donor who was either an allogeneic HSCT recipient or a stem cell or donor lymphocyte infusion donor (not recorded which). It is not recorded whose cells these are; they may come from a transplant donor.

This clonotype was observed a handful of times. The chain is built from TRBV15 and TRBJ1-4, with 7 bases lining up with TRBD1. The CDR3 has 16 amino acids. V lost 5 bases and J lost 4; bases outside the gene matches: 10. Germline CDR1 LNHNV, CDR2 YYDKDF (reference sequence). CDR3 DNA sequence: TGTGCCACCAGCGTAAAGTCCGGGACAGTTAATGAAAAACTGTTTTTT. Its protein is CATSVKSGTVNEKLFF.

This clonotype was seen a single time. The chain joins TRBV7-3 to TRBJ2-5, with a weak D call TRBD2 (6 bases). Germline CDR1 and CDR2: SGHTA and FQGTGA. CDR3 length equals 14 residues. The V end lost 4 bases, the J end lost 0 bases, and 9 bases lay between the germline ends. The CDR3 bases are TGTGCCAGCAGCTCAGGGAGGTACCAAGAGACCCAGTACTTC. This sequence encodes CASSSGRYQETQYF.

This clonotype has just a few counts. The gene calls are TRBV9 and TRBJ2-1, with D perhaps TRBD2 (6 bases). CDR1 SGDLS and CDR2 YYNGEE come from the germline V gene. The CDR3 length is 14 residues. V lost 4 bases, J lost 3 bases, and 11 bases lay in between. The CDR3 spells CASSYPGLYNEQFF. CDR3 bases: TGTGCCAGCAGCTACCCGGGACTCTACAATGAGCAGTTCTTC. The full variable domain, rest sourced from reference TRBV9 and TRBJ2-1, is DSGVTQTPKHLITATGQRVTLRCSPRSGDLSVYWYQQSLDQGLQFLIQYYNGEERAKGNILERFSAQQFPDLHSELNLSSLELGDSALYFCASSYPGLYNEQFFGPGTRLTVL.

This clonotype was detected ten times or more. The chain is built from TRBV10-3 and TRBJ1-5; tentatively, D is TRBD1 (5 bases). The CDR3 consists of 16 residues. The germline CDR1 and CDR2 sequences are ENHRY and SYGVKD. With 8 bases removed from V and 4 bases from J, the gap between germline ends came to 21 bases. This CDR3 is CAIAPGPPRVNQPQHF. The CDR3 DNA reads TGTGCCATCGCCCCGGGACCCCCGCGCGTGAATCAGCCCCAGCATTTT.

A few counts support this clonotype. The CDR3 DNA reads TGTGCCAGCAGTGAATTTGGCGGACAGGGTGAAAAACTGTTTTTT. Translating gives CASSEFGGQGEKLFF. The genes are TRBV25-1 and TRBJ1-4, with 8 bases identical to TRBD1. J lost 7 bases, V lost 1 base, and 5 bases had no gene match. The CDR3 is 15 residues long. CDR1 MGHDK and CDR2 SYGVNS come from the germline V gene.

J is TRBJ1-2 and V is TRBV25-1; no firm D call. The CDR3 covers 13 residues. The germline V and J ends were trimmed by 2 bases and 5 bases, with 9 bases remaining between them. CDR1 and CDR2 from the germline V gene are MGHDK and SYGVNS. This CDR3 is CASSEVGFYGYTF. The CDR3 bases are TGTGCCAGCAGTGAAGTAGGGTTTTATGGCTACACCTTC.

The J gene is TRBJ2-1, the V gene TRBV6-5, with 12 positions matching TRBD2. CDR3 length: 16 amino acids. The V gene's germline CDR1 is MNHEY and CDR2 SVGAGI. The junction had 5 bases not matched to a gene; V was cut back by 4 bases and J by 4 bases. CDR3 in amino acids: CASSSTTSGRYNEQFF. The CDR3 nucleotides read TGTGCCAGCAGTTCGACTACTAGCGGGAGGTACAATGAGCAGTTCTTC.

The chain's CDR3 is CASSQDLTGVTGELFF. Written as DNA, the CDR3 is TGTGCCAGCAGCCAAGATTTAACGGGAGTTACCGGGGAGCTGTTTTTT. The chain joins TRBV3-1 to TRBJ2-2; D is perhaps TRBD2 (6 bases). From germline, CDR1 is LGHDT and CDR2 YNNKEL (reference sequence). The CDR3 consists of 16 residues. V was trimmed by 0 bases and J by 5 bases, leaving 13 bases between them.

This clonotype showed up just a few times. The CDR3: CASSSHSGEQFF. CDR3 sequence (DNA): TGTGCCAGCAGCTCTCACTCTGGTGAGCAGTTCTTC. The gene calls are TRBV3-1 and TRBJ2-1; D uncertain. Germline V CDR1 and CDR2: LGHDT, YNNKEL (reference sequence). The CDR3 has 12 residues. The germline V and J ends were trimmed by 5 bases and 9 bases, with 11 bases remaining between them.

This clonotype has ten or more counts. J is TRBJ1-1 and V is TRBV7-2; a possible D gene is TRBD1 (5 bases). The V gene's germline CDR1 is SGHTA and CDR2 FQGNSA. This CDR3 comprises 15 residues. V was shortened by 1 base and J by 1 base, with 10 bases between the two germline ends. The CDR3 nucleotides read TGTGCCAGCAGCTTAGGAGGGACGGGGAACACTGAAGCTTTCTTT. Its protein is CASSLGGTGNTEAFF.

This clonotype was recorded many times. The chain uses TRBV12-3 or TRBV12-4 and TRBJ1-2; D is possibly TRBD1 (5 bases). Trimming shortened V by 0 bases and J by 8 bases, and 16 bases separated the two germline ends. This CDR3 is 15 amino acids long. CDR3 amino acids: CASSLARGQGEGYTF. CDR3 nucleotide sequence: TGTGCCAGCAGTTTAGCGCGTGGGCAGGGAGAAGGCTACACCTTC.

Ten or more counts support this clonotype. The V gene is TRBV5-1, the J gene TRBJ2-1, with a weak D call TRBD1 (5 bases). CDR1 is SGHRS, CDR2 YFSETQ, per germline. CDR3 length: 15 amino acids. V was pared by 4 bases and J by 4 bases, with 15 bases between. The CDR3: CASSHRQGSYNEQFF. In DNA form, the CDR3 reads TGCGCCAGCAGCCATAGGCAGGGTTCGTACAATGAGCAGTTCTTC.

The CDR3 sequence is CSALTSGNQETQYF. As DNA, the CDR3 is TGCAGTGCCCTTACTAGCGGGAACCAAGAGACCCAGTACTTC. The genes are TRBV20-1 and TRBJ2-5, with 10 bases aligning to TRBD2. CDR3 size: 14 residues. CDR1 DFQATT and CDR2 SNEGSKA come from the germline V gene (reference sequence). The ends lost 6 bases at V and 0 bases at J; junction bases unmatched: 4.

This clonotype was seen a handful of times. This chain uses TRBV7-9 with TRBJ1-2; TRBD1 is a possible D gene (6 bases). Germline V lookup: CDR1 SEHNR, CDR2 FQNEAQ (reference sequence). CDR3 length: 14 amino acids. V lost 5 bases and J 8 bases, leaving 18 bases between the germline ends. The CDR3 spells CASSTGYRPRGYTF. In DNA form, the CDR3 reads TGTGCCAGCAGCACAGGGTATCGGCCTCGGGGCTACACCTTC.